The 18 T cell receptor beta chains in this list originate from one sample, sequenced in a study of T cell responses to AZD1222 COVID-19 vaccine. The protocol was immunoSEQ multiplex PCR, while the TCRdb copy is restricted to in-frame clones and leaves out a portion. Here the sample spans 85,000 to 100,000 clones, about 89% being singletons. Sequenced here: peripheral blood, sampled on day 0 of AZD1222 vaccination. The source is an adult in good health.

The rearrangement uses TRBV6-1 and TRBJ1-2; TRBD1 aligns across 12 bases. V lost 2 bases and J lost 8; bases outside the gene matches: 6. Looked up from germline, CDR1 is MNHNS and CDR2 is SASEGT. The CDR3 has 15 amino acids. CDR3 sequence: CASSEMGQGALGYTF. Here the CDR3 DNA reads TGTGCCAGCAGTGAAATGGGACAGGGGGCGTTGGGCTACACCTTC.

The V call is TRBV18, the J call TRBJ2-1; D uncertain. Germline V gene data show CDR1 as KGHSH and CDR2 as LQKENI. Trimming took 0 bases from V and 5 from J, leaving 5 bases between them. This CDR3 spans 13 amino acids. CDR3 amino acids: CASSPPSHNEQFF. The CDR3 DNA follows: TGTGCCAGCTCACCACCTAGCCACAATGAGCAGTTCTTC.

Note on this clone: Other nucleotide sequences in the sample specify the same CDR3. The CDR3 reads CASSLANSPLHF. Here the CDR3 DNA reads TGTGCCAGCAGCTTAGCTAATTCACCCCTCCACTTT. The chain uses TRBV5-6 and TRBJ1-6; D not certain. This CDR3 has 12 amino acids. With 2 bases removed from V and 6 bases from J, the gap between germline ends came to 3 bases. Germline CDR1 reads SGHDT; CDR2 reads YYEEEE.

This chain uses TRBV6-2 or TRBV6-3 with TRBJ2-5; D is unresolved. Germline CDR1 MNHEY, CDR2 SVGEGT. V gave up 4 bases and J gave up 1 base, with 10 bases separating them. This CDR3 is built from 14 residues. The CDR3 nucleotides are TGTGCCAGCAGTTCATTAGCCGCCCAAGAGACCCAGTACTTC. Translation: CASSSLAAQETQYF.

The chain employs TRBV4-1 and TRBJ1-5, with 8 bases identical to TRBD1. The CDR3 consists of 14 residues. Germline values: CDR1 MGHRA, CDR2 YSYEKL. The V segment lost 1 base and the J segment 7 bases; nucleotides outside the gene matches: 3. The CDR3 DNA sequence: TGCGCCAGCAGCCAAGGGACAGGGCCGCAGCCCCAGCATTTT. This codes for CASSQGTGPQPQHF.

The V call is TRBV4-1, the J call TRBJ1-2, with unresolved D. Trimming removed 1 base at V and 8 bases at J, with 23 bases between. The CDR3 has 17 amino acids. From germline, CDR1 is MGHRA and CDR2 YSYEKL. The CDR3 loop reads CASSQGRPAEGSRGYTF. DNA of the CDR3: TGCGCCAGCAGCCAAGGACGCCCCGCAGAGGGATCGAGAGGCTACACCTTC.

This clone was recorded a few times. The chain couples TRBV9 to TRBJ1-5; D perhaps matches TRBD1 (5 bases). The CDR3 runs 15 residues. V dropped 0 bases and J dropped 7 bases, with 14 bases sitting between them. Looked up from germline, CDR1 is SGDLS and CDR2 is YYNGEE. The DNA for the CDR3 is TGTGCCAGCAGCGTAGATGAAGCGAGGGGCCAGCCCCAGCATTTT. Translating it yields CASSVDEARGQPQHF.

The chain employs TRBV7-2 and TRBJ2-7, with 10 bases aligning to TRBD1. Unmatched junction bases numbered 7, after V lost 0 bases and J lost 8 bases. The CDR3 is 15 amino acids. Germline CDR1 is SGHTA and CDR2 is FQGNSA. In nucleotides, the CDR3 is TGTGCCAGCAGCTTAGCCCCGACAGGGGGCATCAAGCAGTACTTC. Residues: CASSLAPTGGIKQYF. The full variable domain, rest sourced from reference TRBV7-2 and TRBJ2-7, is GAGVSQSPSNKVTEKGKDVELRCDPISGHTALYWYRQSLGQGLEFLIYFQGNSAPDKSGLPSDRFSAERTGGSVSTLTIQRTQQEDSAVYLCASSLAPTGGIKQYFGPGTRLTVT.

This clone appeared once. The rearrangement links TRBV4-1 to TRBJ1-1; 9 bases line up with TRBD1. CDR1 and CDR2 from the germline V gene are MGHRA and YSYEKL. The V gene end was trimmed by 2 bases and the J gene end by 1 base; junction bases not matched to a gene: 2. There are 15 residues in the CDR3. CDR3 nucleotides: TGCGCCAGCAGCCAACGGGACAGGGAGAACACTGAAGCTTTCTTT. It is translated as CASSQRDRENTEAFF.

A remark on this clone: Other nucleotide sequences in the sample specify the same CDR3. The chain carries TRBV9 and TRBJ2-3; D gene unclear. The CDR3 runs 11 residues. Trimming left V 0 bases short and J 4 bases short, with 0 bases between. CDR1 and CDR2 from the germline V gene are SGDLS and YYNGEE. The CDR3 bases are TGTGCCAGCAGCGTAGCAGATACGCAGTATTTT. Its protein is CASSVADTQYF.

J is TRBJ2-1 and V is TRBV7-2; 7 bases line up with TRBD2. From germline, CDR1 is SGHTA and CDR2 FQGNSA. The ends lost 1 base at V and 4 bases at J; junction bases unmatched: 7. This CDR3 has 16 residues. Written as DNA, the CDR3 is TGTGCCAGCAGCTTAGTTCGGCTAGCGGTATACAATGAGCAGTTCTTC. It yields the protein CASSLVRLAVYNEQFF.

This clone has more than one count but fewer than ten. J is TRBJ1-5 and V is TRBV11-2; 7 bases match TRBD1. Germline V gene data show CDR1 as SGHAT and CDR2 as FQNNGV. The CDR3 has 20 amino acids. Unmatched junction bases numbered 16, after V lost 0 bases and J lost 2 bases. The CDR3, as DNA: TGTGCCAGCAGCTTAGATCTAGGAGGGGGCCAGTTAACCGGCAATCAGCCCCAGCATTTT. Amino acids: CASSLDLGGGQLTGNQPQHF.

This clone occurred a few times. This chain joins TRBV6-4 and TRBJ2-3, with TRBD2 as a possible D gene (6 bases). Trimming cost V 5 bases and J 2 bases, with 14 bases left between them. CDR1 is MRHNA, CDR2 SNTAGT, per germline. This CDR3 has 15 amino acids. CDR3 protein: CASSFGAGLTDTQYF. In DNA, the CDR3 is TGTGCCAGCAGTTTTGGTGCGGGGCTCACAGATACGCAGTATTTT.

CDR3 protein: CASSSYRTGAFSEAFF. CDR3 DNA sequence: TGTGCCAGCAGCTCGTATCGGACAGGTGCGTTTTCTGAAGCTTTCTTT. This chain uses TRBV11-2 with TRBJ1-1; TRBD1 matches 7 bases. The CDR3 length is 16 residues. Per germline, CDR1 SGHAT and CDR2 FQNNGV. Trimming removed 4 bases from V and 6 bases from J; junction bases left unmatched: 14.

This clone was observed a single time. The chain couples TRBV6-4 to TRBJ1-6; D possibly corresponds to TRBD1 (5 bases). Trimming left V 4 bases short and J 9 bases short, with 10 bases between. Per germline, CDR1 MRHNA and CDR2 SNTAGT. The CDR3 is 13 residues long. The DNA of the CDR3 is TGTGCCAGCAGTGCGCAGGGAGGTTCACCCCTCCACTTT. Translation gives CASSAQGGSPLHF.

This chain connects TRBV2 to TRBJ2-3, with 9 bases aligning to TRBD2. Germline-derived CDR1 and CDR2 are SNHLY and FYNNEI. After removal of 3 bases from V and 10 bases from J, the junction contained 8 bases not matched to a gene. The CDR3 totals 14 residues. The CDR3 reads CASSELRPSGAQYF. CDR3 coding DNA: TGTGCCAGCAGTGAGCTTCGGCCTAGCGGGGCGCAGTATTTT.

This chain connects TRBV7-9 to TRBJ1-1; TRBD1 matches 7 bases. V shed 5 bases and J 10 bases; nucleotides not matched to a gene: 16. The CDR3 length is 15 residues. From germline, CDR1 is SEHNR and CDR2 FQNEAQ (reference sequence). This CDR3 reads CASSPVLGQGVGAFF. CDR3 bases: TGTGCCAGCAGCCCCGTTTTGGGGCAGGGGGTAGGAGCTTTCTTT.

The J gene is TRBJ2-1, the V gene TRBV11-2, with 7 bases fitting TRBD1. Looked up from germline, CDR1 is SGHAT and CDR2 is FQNNGV. J was trimmed by 7 bases and V by 5 bases; bases with no gene match: 11. This CDR3 contains 15 residues. DNA for the CDR3: TGTGCCAGCAGCATGGGACAGTGGTTGAATAATGAGCAGTTCTTC. This sequence encodes CASSMGQWLNNEQFF.